The T cell receptor (beta chain) described here comes from a study of shared clonotypes between healthy human individuals. Study-wide background: CD4 naive cells filled three plates per donor, CD4 memory three, CD8 naive two and CD8 memory one.

The J segment lost 4 bases and the V segment lost 0 bases, leaving 2 bases of the junction unmatched. The CDR3 is made up of 15 amino acids. Germline CDR1 and CDR2: SGHDT and YYEEEE. This table comes from immunoSEQ multiplex PCR, and its TCRdb copy is limited to in-frame clones, with some not included. The sample holds about 2,500,000 clones, just over 90% seen once. This chain uses TRBV5-6 with TRBJ2-5, with 11 bases fitting TRBD2. The sequencing sample was made of naive CD4+ T cells sorted from blood. Subset denoted: CD45RA+ positively selected. The TCR comes from a man younger than 35 in good health. The CDR3, as DNA: TGTGCCAGCAGCTTGGTACTAGCGGGAGCAGAGACCCAGTACTTC. Encoded protein: CASSLVLAGAETQYF.